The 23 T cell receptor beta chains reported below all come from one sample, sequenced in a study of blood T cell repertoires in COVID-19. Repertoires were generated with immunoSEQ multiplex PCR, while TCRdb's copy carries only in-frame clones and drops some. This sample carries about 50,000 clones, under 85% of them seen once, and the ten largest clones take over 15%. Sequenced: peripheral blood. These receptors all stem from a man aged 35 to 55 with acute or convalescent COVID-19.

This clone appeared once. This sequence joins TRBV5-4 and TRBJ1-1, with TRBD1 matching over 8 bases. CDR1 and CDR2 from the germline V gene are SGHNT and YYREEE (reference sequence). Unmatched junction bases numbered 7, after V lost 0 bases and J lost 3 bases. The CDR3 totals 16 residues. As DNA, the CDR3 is TGTGCCAGCAGCTTGGATGACAGGGGCTGGGACACTGAAGCTTTCTTT. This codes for CASSLDDRGWDTEAFF.

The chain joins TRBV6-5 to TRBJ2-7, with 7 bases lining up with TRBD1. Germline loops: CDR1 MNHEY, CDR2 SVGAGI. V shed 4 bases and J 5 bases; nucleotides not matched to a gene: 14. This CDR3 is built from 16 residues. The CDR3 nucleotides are TGTGCCAGCAGTTTGGATTTCGGGACAGCACACAACGAGCAGTACGTC. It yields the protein CASSLDFGTAHNEQYV.

The CDR3 here is CARGHGSTHKYEQYV. Written as DNA, the CDR3 is TGTGCCCGAGGGCATGGGTCCACACACAAATACGAGCAGTACGTC. The rearrangement uses TRBV24-1 and TRBJ2-7, with D maybe TRBD2 (5 bases). The germline V gene encodes CDR1 KGHDR and CDR2 SFDVKD. This CDR3 spans 15 amino acids. Deletions cut 12 bases from V and 4 bases from J, with 24 bases between.

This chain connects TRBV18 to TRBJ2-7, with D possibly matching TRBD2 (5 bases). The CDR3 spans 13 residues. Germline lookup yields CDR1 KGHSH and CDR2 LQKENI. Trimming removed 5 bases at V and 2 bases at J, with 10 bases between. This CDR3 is CASSGGVTYEQYF. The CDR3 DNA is TGTGCCAGCTCAGGAGGCGTAACCTACGAGCAGTACTTC.

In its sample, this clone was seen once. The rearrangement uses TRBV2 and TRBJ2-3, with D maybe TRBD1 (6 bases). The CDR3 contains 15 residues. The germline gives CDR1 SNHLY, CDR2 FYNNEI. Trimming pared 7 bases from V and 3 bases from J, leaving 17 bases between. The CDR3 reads CASTSQGSKTDTQYF. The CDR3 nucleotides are TGTGCCAGCACCTCACAGGGCAGTAAAACAGATACGCAGTATTTT.

The CDR3 loop reads CATSDTIAGASGANVLTF. The CDR3 nucleotides read TGTGCCACCAGTGATACTATAGCGGGGGCCTCTGGGGCCAACGTCCTGACTTTC. The chain carries TRBV24-1 and TRBJ2-6; 9 nucleotides line up with TRBD2. Germline CDR1 KGHDR, CDR2 SFDVKD. Unmatched junction bases numbered 5, after V lost 3 bases and J lost 0 bases. The CDR3 consists of 18 residues.

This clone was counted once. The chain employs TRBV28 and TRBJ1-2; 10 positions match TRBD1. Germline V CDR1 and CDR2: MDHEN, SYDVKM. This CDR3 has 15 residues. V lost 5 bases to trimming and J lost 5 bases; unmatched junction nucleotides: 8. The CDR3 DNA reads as TGTGCCAGCAGTGAGACAGGGGGCCTGAAATATGGCTACACCTTC. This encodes CASSETGGLKYGYTF.

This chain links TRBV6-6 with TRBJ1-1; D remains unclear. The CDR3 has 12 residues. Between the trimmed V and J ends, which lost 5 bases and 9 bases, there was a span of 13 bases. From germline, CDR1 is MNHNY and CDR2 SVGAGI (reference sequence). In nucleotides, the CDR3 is TGTGCCAGCAGTCCCCCGGAGGAGAAAGCTTTCTTT. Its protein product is CASSPPEEKAFF.

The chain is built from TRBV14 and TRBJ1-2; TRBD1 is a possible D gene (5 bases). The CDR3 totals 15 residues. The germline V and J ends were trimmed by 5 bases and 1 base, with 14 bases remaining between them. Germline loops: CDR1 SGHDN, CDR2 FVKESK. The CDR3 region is CASSRGRTVNYGYTF. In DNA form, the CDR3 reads TGTGCCAGCAGCAGGGGCAGGACCGTTAACTATGGCTACACCTTC.

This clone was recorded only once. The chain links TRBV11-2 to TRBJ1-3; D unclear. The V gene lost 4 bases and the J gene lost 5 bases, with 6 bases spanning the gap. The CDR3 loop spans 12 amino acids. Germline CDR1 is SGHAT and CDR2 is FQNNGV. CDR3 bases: TGTGCCAGCAGCTCCAACAGAAACACCATATATTTT. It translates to CASSSNRNTIYF.

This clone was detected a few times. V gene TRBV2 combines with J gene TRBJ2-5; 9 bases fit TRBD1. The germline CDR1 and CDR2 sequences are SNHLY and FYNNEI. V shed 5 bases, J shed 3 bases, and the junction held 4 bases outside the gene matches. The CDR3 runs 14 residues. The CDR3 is CASSNDRGKETQYF. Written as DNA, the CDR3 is TGTGCCAGCAGTAACGACAGGGGGAAAGAGACCCAGTACTTC.

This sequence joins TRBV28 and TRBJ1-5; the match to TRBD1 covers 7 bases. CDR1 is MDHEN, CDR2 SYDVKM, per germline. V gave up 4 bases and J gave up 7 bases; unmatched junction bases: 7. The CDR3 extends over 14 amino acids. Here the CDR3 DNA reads TGTGCCAGCAGTTCAGGGGGGAACAGGCAGCCCCAGCATTTT. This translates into CASSSGGNRQPQHF. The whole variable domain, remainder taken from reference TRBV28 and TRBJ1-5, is DVKVTQSSRYLVKRTGEKVFLECVQDMDHENMFWYRQDPGLGLRLIYFSYDVKMKEKGDIPEGYSVSREKKERFSLILESASTNQTSMYLCASSSGGNRQPQHFGDGTRLSIL.

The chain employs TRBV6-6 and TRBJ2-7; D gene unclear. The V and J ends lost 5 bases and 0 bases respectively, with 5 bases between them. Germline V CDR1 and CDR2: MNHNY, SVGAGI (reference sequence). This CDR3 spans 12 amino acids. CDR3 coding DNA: TGTGCCAGCAGTCCCAGCTCCTACGAGCAGTACGTC. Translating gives CASSPSSYEQYV.

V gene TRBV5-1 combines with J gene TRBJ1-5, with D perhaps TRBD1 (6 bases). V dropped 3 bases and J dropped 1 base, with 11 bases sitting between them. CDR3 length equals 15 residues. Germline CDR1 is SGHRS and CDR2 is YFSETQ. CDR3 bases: TGCGCCAGCAGCTCGACAGGTTCAAGCAATCAGCCCCAGCATTTT. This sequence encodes CASSSTGSSNQPQHF.

CDR3 amino acids: CASSLSWGGEKETQYF. Here the CDR3 DNA reads TGTGCCAGCAGCTTGTCGTGGGGAGGGGAGAAAGAGACCCAGTACTTC. V gene TRBV5-8 combines with J gene TRBJ2-5; the match to TRBD2 covers 7 bases. The germline V gene encodes CDR1 SGHTS and CDR2 YDEGEE. The CDR3 is made up of 16 amino acids. V lost 1 base, J lost 3 bases, and 9 bases stayed unmatched.

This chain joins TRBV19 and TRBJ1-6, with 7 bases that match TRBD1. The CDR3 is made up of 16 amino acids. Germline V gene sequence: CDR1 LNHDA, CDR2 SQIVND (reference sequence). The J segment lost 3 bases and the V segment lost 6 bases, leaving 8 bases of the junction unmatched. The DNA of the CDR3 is TGTGCCAGTAGAAACGACAGGGCCGGCTATAATTCACCCCTCCACTTT. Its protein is CASRNDRAGYNSPLHF.

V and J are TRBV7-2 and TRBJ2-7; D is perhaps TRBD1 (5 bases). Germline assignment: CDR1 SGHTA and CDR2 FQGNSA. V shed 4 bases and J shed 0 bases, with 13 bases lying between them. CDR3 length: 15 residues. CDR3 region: CASSSSPTASYEQYV. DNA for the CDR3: TGTGCCAGCAGCTCCTCCCCGACAGCCTCCTACGAGCAGTACGTC.

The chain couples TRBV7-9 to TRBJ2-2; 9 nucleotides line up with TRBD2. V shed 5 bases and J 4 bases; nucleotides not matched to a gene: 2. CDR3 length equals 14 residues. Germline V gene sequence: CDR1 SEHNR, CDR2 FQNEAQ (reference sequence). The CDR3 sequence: CASSRAGGTGELFF. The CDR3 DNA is TGTGCCAGCAGCCGAGCGGGGGGCACCGGGGAGCTGTTTTTT.

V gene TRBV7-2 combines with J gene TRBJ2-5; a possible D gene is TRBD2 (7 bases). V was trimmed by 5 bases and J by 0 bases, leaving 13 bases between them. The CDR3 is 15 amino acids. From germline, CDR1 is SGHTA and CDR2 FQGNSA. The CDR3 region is CASSPRGGNQETQYF. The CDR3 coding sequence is TGTGCCAGCAGCCCGAGGGGGGGGAACCAAGAGACCCAGTACTTC.

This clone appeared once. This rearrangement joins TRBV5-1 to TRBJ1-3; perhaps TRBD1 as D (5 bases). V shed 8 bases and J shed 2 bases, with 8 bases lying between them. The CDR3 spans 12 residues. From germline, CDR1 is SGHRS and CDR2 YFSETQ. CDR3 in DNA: TGCGCCAGTTCGGACACTGGAAACACCATATATTTT. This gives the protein CASSDTGNTIYF.

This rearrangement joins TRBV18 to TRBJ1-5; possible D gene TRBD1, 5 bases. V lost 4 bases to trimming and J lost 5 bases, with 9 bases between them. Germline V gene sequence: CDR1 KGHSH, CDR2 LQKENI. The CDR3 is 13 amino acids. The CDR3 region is CASSRDSDQPQHF. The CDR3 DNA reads TGTGCCAGCTCACGGGACTCGGATCAGCCCCAGCATTTT.

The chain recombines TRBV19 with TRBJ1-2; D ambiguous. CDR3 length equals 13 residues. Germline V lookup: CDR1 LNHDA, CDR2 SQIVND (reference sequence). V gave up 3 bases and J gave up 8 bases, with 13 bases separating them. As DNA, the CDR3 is TGTGCCAGTAGTATGAGGAGGGATCGAGGCTACACCTTC. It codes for CASSMRRDRGYTF.

CDR3 nucleotide sequence: TGCGCCAGCAGCTTGGTGGGAGGCCCCGAAGATACGCAGTATTTT. It encodes CASSLVGGPEDTQYF. The chain combines TRBV5-1 with TRBJ2-3, with D tentatively TRBD2 (6 bases). The V end lost 0 bases, the J end lost 5 bases, and 13 bases lay between the germline ends. This CDR3 has 15 amino acids. Germline values: CDR1 SGHRS, CDR2 YFSETQ.